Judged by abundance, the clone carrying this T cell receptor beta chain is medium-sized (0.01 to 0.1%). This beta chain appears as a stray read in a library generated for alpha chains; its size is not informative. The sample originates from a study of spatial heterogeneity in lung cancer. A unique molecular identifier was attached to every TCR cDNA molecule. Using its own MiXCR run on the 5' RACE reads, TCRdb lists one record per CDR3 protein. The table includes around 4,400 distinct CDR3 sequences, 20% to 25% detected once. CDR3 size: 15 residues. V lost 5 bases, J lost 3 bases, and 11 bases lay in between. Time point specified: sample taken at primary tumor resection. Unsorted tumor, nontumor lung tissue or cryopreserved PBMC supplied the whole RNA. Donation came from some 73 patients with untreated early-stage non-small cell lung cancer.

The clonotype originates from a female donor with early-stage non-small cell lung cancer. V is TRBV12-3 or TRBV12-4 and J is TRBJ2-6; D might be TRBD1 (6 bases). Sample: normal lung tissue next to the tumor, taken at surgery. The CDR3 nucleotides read TGTGCCAGCAGTAAGACAGGTAGTGGGGCCAACGTCCTGACTTTC. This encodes CASSKTGSGANVLTF.